This entry describes one TCR beta chain. Its specificity is unknown. This specimen comes from a study of cytomegalovirus exposure and HLA in healthy donors. General observations from the study: Rarity held for most TCR sequences, but there were some public TCRs that occurred in many donors. Reported performance of the classifier showed diagnosis of cytomegalovirus status with high specificity and sensitivity.

Clones were read by immunoSEQ multiplex PCR, and TCRdb kept only the in-frame ones, dropping some. The sample has 300,000 to 400,000 clones, 86% seen once. This sequence was found in a woman between 18 and 30 years old in good health and CMV-seronegative. The sample taken for sequencing was PBMCs.

The CDR3 DNA is TGTGCCATCAGTGACTTAACCGGGACTAGCGGGAGATACAATGAGCAGTTCTTC. Translated: CAISDLTGTSGRYNEQFF. The chain uses TRBV10-3 and TRBJ2-1; 14 nucleotides match TRBD2. V shed 3 bases, J shed 4 bases, and the junction held 8 bases outside the gene matches. This CDR3 region has 18 residues. Per germline, CDR1 ENHRY and CDR2 SYGVKD.